These T cell receptor beta chains were read from a single sample in a study of shared clonotypes between healthy human individuals. Assay used: immunoSEQ multiplex PCR; TCRdb lists only in-frame clones, some missing. Here the sample spans approximately 350,000 clones, 74% being singletons. The sequenced sample consisted of memory CD4+ T cells sorted from blood. Source of these receptors: a man aged 25 to 40 in good health. Each CDR3 is given with its conserved first and last residue. Each record gives: D gene, clone size, J gene, CDR3 length, V gene, CDR3 DNA, CDR3 protein. D genes are given only for firm matches. Clone size is shown for a subset of rows, as once, few, many or a class of expanded clone.

NA	NA	TRBJ2-7	14	TRBV2	TGTGCCAGCAGTGAAGCGCCTCGAGTCCACGAGCAGTACTTC	CASSEAPRVHEQYF
TRBD2	few	TRBJ2-3	16	TRBV4-1	TGCGCCAGCAGCCGACAACTAGCGGAGAGCACAGATACGCAGTATTTT	CASSRQLAESTDTQYF
TRBD1	many	TRBJ2-2	14	TRBV7-8	TGTGCCAGCAGCTTCGGACAGGGGACCGGGGAGCTGTTTTTT	CASSFGQGTGELFF
NA	NA	TRBJ1-3	13	TRBV6-1	TGTGCCAGCAGTGAAGAAGAGGGGGTCACCATATATTTT	CASSEEEGVTIYF
NA	NA	TRBJ2-5	13	TRBV11-2	TGTGCCAGCAGCTTAGTTTTTGAGGGGACCCAGTACTTC	CASSLVFEGTQYF
NA	NA	TRBJ2-3	14	TRBV5-1	TGCGCCAGCAGCTTCGAGCCGGGGTCAGATACGCAGTATTTT	CASSFEPGSDTQYF
TRBD1	once	TRBJ2-7	14	TRBV5-1	TGCGCCAGCAGCCAACAGGGGGCTAGCTACGAGCAGTACTTC	CASSQQGASYEQYF
TRBD2	NA	TRBJ2-3	16	TRBV4-1	TGCGCCAGCAGCCAAGGTAGGGGGACTAGCGGAGATACGCAGTATTTT	CASSQGRGTSGDTQYF
TRBD1	NA	TRBJ1-2	16	TRBV19	TGTGCCAGTAGCAAGGACAGGGCTTCGGCTAACTATGGCTACACCTTC	CASSKDRASANYGYTF
NA	NA	TRBJ2-3	13	TRBV30	TGTGCCTGGAGTGTACTAGTGGCGGATACGCAGTATTTT	CAWSVLVADTQYF
NA	once	TRBJ2-7	14	TRBV5-1	TGCGCCAGCAAGCTCGCGAGAAGCTCCTACGAGCAGTACTTC	CASKLARSSYEQYF
NA	NA	TRBJ2-2	14	TRBV7-9	TGTGCCAGCAGCCCCGGGAGTACGGCCGGGGAGCTGTTTTTT	CASSPGSTAGELFF
TRBD1	NA	TRBJ2-7	16	TRBV11-3	TGTGCCAGCAGTCTTTCCGGCCCGGGACAGAGATACGAGCAGTACTTC	CASSLSGPGQRYEQYF
NA	once	TRBJ1-5	13	TRBV5-1	TGCGCCAGCAGCTTAGGTACCAATCAGCCCCAGCATTTT	CASSLGTNQPQHF
NA	NA	TRBJ2-2	14	TRBV18	TGTGCCACCTTCCCGCGAGACTCTGCTGGGGAGCTGTTTTTT	CATFPRDSAGELFF
TRBD1	once	TRBJ1-5	13	TRBV2	TGTGCCAGCATTGGGACAGGCAATCAGCCCCAGCATTTT	CASIGTGNQPQHF
NA	NA	TRBJ2-5	13	TRBV14	TGTGCCAGCAGCCGCGCGGGTTGGGAGACCCAGTACTTC	CASSRAGWETQYF
NA	NA	TRBJ1-1	12	TRBV5-8	TGTGCCAGCAGGTCAACCTGGGGGGAGGCTTTCTTT	CASRSTWGEAFF
NA	few	TRBJ1-5	15	TRBV2	TGTGCCAGCAGTGAATTGGGTGGGAGCAATCAGCCCCAGCATTTT	CASSELGGSNQPQHF
NA	NA	TRBJ1-1	14	TRBV7-3	TGTGCCAGCAGCTTACAGGGAGGGGACACTGAAGCTTTCTTT	CASSLQGGDTEAFF
NA	once	TRBJ2-2	15	TRBV19	TGTGCCAGTAGTATAGCTTTCCTTTTGGCCGGGGAGCTGTTTTTT	CASSIAFLLAGELFF
NA	many	TRBJ2-3	14	TRBV6-5	TGTGCCAGCAGGGCCTCCGGTAACACAGATACGCAGTATTTT	CASRASGNTDTQYF
TRBD1	NA	TRBJ2-6	16	TRBV2	TGTGCCAGCAGTCGGGACAGCTTCTCTGGGGCCAACGTCCTGACTTTC	CASSRDSFSGANVLTF
NA	NA	TRBJ2-2	13	TRBV6-1	TGTGCCAGCGAGCAGGTTGGCCCCGGGGAGCTGTTTTTT	CASEQVGPGELFF
TRBD1	NA	TRBJ2-2	16	TRBV5-4	TGTGCCAGCAGCCCCTCCGGGACAGTGAACACCGGGGAGCTGTTTTTT	CASSPSGTVNTGELFF